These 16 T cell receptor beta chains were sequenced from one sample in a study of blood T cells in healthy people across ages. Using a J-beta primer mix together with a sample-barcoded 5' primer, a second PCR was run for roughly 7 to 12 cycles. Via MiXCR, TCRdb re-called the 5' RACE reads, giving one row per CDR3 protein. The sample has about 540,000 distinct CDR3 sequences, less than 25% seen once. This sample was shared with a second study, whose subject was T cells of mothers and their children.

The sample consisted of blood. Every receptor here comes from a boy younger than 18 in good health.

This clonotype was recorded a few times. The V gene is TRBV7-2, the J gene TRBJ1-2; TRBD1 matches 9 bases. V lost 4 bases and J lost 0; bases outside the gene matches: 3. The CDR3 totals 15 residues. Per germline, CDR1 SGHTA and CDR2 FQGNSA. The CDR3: CASSSRQGANYGYTF. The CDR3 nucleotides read TGTGCCAGCAGCTCACGACAGGGGGCTAACTATGGCTACACCTTC.

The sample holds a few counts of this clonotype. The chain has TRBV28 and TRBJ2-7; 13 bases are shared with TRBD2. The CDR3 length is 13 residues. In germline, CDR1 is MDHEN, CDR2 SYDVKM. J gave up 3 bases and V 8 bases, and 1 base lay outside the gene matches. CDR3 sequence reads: CASGLAGDYEQYF. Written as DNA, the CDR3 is TGTGCCAGCGGACTAGCGGGAGACTACGAGCAGTACTTC.

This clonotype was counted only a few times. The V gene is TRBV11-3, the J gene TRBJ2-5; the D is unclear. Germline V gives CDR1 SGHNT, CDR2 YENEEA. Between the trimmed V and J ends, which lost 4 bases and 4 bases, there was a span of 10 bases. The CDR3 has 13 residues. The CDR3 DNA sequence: TGTGCCAGCAGCTCCTCCTTGAGAGAGACCCAGTACTTC. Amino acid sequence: CASSSSLRETQYF.

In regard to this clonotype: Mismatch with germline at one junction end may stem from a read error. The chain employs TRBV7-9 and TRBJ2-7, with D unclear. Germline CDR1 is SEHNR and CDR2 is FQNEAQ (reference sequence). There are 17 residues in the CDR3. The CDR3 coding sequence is TGCGCCAGCAGCCAAGATTCTGGATTAGCTGTTTACTACGAGCAGTACTTC. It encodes CASSQDSGLAVYYEQYF.

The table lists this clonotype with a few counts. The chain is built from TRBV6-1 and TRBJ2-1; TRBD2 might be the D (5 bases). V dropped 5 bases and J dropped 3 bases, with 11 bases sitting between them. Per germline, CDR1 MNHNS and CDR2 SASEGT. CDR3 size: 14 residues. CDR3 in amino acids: CASSKGLGYNEQFF. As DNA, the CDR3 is TGTGCCAGCAGTAAAGGACTCGGCTACAATGAGCAGTTCTTC.

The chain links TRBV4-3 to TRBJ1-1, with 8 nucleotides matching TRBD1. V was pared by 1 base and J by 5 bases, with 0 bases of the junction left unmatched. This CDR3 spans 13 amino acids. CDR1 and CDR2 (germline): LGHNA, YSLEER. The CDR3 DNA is TGCGCCAGCAGCCAAGGACAGGGGACTGAAGCTTTCTTT. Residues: CASSQGQGTEAFF.

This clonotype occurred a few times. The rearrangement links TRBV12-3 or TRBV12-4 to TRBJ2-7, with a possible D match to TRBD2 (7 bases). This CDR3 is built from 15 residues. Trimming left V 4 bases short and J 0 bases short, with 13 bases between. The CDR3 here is CASSWYREGSYEQYF. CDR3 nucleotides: TGTGCCAGCAGTTGGTACAGGGAGGGCTCCTACGAGCAGTACTTC.

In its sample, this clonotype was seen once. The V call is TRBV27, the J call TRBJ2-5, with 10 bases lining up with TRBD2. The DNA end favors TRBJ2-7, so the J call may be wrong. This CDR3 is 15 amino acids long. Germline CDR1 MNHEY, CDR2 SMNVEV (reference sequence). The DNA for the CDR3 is TGTGCCAGCAGTTCCCCAACTAGCGGGGCCTACGAGCAGTACTTC. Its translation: CASSSPTSGAYEQYF.

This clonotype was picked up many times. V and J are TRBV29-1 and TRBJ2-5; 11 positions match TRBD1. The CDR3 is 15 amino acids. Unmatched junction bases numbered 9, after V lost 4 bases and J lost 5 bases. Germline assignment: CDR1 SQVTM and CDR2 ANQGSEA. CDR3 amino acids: CSVGSRTGGPETQYF. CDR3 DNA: TGCAGCGTTGGGTCCAGGACAGGGGGCCCGGAGACCCAGTACTTC. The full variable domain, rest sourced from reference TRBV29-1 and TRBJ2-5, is SAVISQKPSRDICQRGTSLTIQCQVDSQVTMMFWYRQQPGQSLTLIATANQGSEATYESGFVIDKFPISRPNLTFSTLTVSNMSPEDSSIYLCSVGSRTGGPETQYFGPGTRLLVL.

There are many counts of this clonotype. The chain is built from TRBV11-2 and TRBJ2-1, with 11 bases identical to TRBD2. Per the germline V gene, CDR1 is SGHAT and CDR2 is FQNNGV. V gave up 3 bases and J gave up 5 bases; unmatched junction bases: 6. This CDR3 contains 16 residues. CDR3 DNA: TGTGCCAGCAGCTTCGGACTAGCGGGTTGGGACAATGAGCAGTTCTTC. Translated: CASSFGLAGWDNEQFF.

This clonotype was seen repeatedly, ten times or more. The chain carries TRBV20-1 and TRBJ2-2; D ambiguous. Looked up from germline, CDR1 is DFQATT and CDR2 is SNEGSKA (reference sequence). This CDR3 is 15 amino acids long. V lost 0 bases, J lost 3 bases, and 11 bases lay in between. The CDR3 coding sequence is TGCAGTGCTAGAGATCAAAGGCTGGACACCGGGGAGCTGTTTTTT. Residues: CSARDQRLDTGELFF.

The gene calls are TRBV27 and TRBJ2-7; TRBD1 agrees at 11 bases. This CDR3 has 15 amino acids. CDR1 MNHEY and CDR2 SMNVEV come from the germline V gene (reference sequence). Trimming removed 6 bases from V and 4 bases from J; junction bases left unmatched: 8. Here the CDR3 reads CASSAGTGGNYEQYF. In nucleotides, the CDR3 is TGTGCCAGCAGCGCCGGGACAGGGGGTAATTACGAGCAGTACTTC.

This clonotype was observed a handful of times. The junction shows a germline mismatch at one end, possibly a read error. CDR3 in DNA: TGCAGCGTTGACCCGGGGACAGGTGGGGCGGACGTCTCTGGGGCCAACGTCCTGACCTTC. This codes for CSVDPGTGGADVSGANVLTF. The V and J genes are TRBV29-1 and TRBJ2-6, with 8 nucleotides matching TRBD1. The CDR3 has 20 residues. From germline, CDR1 is SQVTM and CDR2 ANQGSEA.

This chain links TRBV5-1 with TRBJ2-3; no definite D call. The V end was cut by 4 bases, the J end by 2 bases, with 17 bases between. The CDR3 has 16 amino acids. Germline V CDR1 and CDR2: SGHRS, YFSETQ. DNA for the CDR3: TGCGCCAGCAGCGACGGACGGGTTGGGGTCACAGATACGCAGTATTTT. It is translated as CASSDGRVGVTDTQYF.

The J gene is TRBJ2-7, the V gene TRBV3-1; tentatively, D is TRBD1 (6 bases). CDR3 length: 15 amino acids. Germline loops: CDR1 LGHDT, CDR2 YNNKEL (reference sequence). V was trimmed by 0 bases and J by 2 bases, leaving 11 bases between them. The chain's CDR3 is CASSQDTDSTYEQYF. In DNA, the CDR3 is TGTGCCAGCAGCCAAGACACGGACAGCACCTACGAGCAGTACTTC.

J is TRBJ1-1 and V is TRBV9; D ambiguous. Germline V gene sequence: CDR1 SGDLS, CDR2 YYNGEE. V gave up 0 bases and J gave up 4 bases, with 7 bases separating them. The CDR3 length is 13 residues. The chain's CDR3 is CASSVEPGTEAFF. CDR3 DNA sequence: TGTGCCAGCAGCGTAGAGCCAGGCACTGAAGCTTTCTTT. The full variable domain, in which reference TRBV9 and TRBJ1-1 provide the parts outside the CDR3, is DSGVTQTPKHLITATGQRVTLRCSPRSGDLSVYWYQQSLDQGLQFLIQYYNGEERAKGNILERFSAQQFPDLHSELNLSSLELGDSALYFCASSVEPGTEAFFGQGTRLTVV.